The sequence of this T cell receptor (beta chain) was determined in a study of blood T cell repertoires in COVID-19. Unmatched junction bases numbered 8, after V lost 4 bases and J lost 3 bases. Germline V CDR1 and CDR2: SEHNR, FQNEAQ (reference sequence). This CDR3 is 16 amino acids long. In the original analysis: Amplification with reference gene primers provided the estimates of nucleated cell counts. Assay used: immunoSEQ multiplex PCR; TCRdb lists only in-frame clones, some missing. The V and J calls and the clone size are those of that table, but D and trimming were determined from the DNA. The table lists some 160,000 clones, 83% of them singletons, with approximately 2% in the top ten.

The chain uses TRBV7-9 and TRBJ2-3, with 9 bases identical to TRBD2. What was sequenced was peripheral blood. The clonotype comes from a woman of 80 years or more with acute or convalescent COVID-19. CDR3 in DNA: TGTGCCAGCAGCTCTTCTCAGCGGGGGGTTACAGATACGCAGTATTTT. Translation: CASSSSQRGVTDTQYF.